This T cell receptor beta chain was found in a study of T cells in Graves' hyperthyroidism and ophthalmopathy (dated by TCRdb to the late 2010s). At the level of the whole study: Peripheral blood was collected at initial diagnosis, before any treatment. To identify TCR V-J signatures that set the groups apart, the researchers used a discovery cohort of about a hundred patients, made up of around 42 with Graves' ophthalmopathy and about 59 with stable Graves' hyperthyroidism. Whether ophthalmopathy could be predicted prospectively was tested in an independent validation cohort made up of about 18 hyperthyroidism patients plus 17 patients who later progressed to ophthalmopathy. For training and testing, the roughly 93 patients in the discovery cohort were randomly divided in a 7:3 ratio. In six Graves' hyperthyroidism patients, the study also compared T-cell repertoires from thyroid tissue with T-cell repertoires from blood. After blood sampling, hyperthyroidism patients were treated with methimazole at a starting dose of 30 mg daily, and ophthalmopathy patients were treated with high-dose intravenous methylprednisolone. According to the paper, TCR Vbeta CDR3 sequencing was carried out on approximately 140 peripheral blood samples, which came from 40 to 45 ophthalmopathy, under 80 hyperthyroidism and roughly 17 progressor patients.

Study-level results and caveats: No statistical method was used to set the sample size in advance, and investigators knew the group allocation. In validation, the model predicted progression to ophthalmopathy a median of about 6 months before onset, with over 60% sensitivity and 72.22% specificity. Most expanded thyroid clonotypes (frequency above 0.001) were also detected in blood, suggesting blood repertoires may reflect thyroid immune responses. A 13 V-J signature model separated ophthalmopathy from stable hyperthyroidism, with about 90% sensitivity and 81.08% specificity in cross-validation and 80%/75% in testing.

The TCR beta CDR3 regions were amplified from RNA transcripts. A first-round RT-PCR of the TCR CDR3 used the HTBI primer set with the Qiagen OneStep RT-PCR kit. Libraries were constructed in a second round of multiplex PCR, after which size selection and purification were carried out. Sequencing of the libraries was done on an Illumina HiSeq2000 using paired-end 100 bp reads. As for the authors' bioinformatics: SOAPnuke was used to process the raw data, throwing out any read that contained adapters or uncalled bases, had a mean Phred below 15, or lacked an exact constant-primer or identifier match. High-quality paired reads were merged with COPE v1.2.5, and unique nucleotide sequences were defined as clonotypes. Clonotypes were aligned to IMGT TRBV, TRBD and TRBJ reference segments using MiTCR v1.1. Analysis was restricted to V-J combinations with a frequency above 0.0001, which covered about 99% of repertoires. A TCS score was defined as the ratio between F50 (clonal expansion) and ExV (chaos), using BLOSUM62-based TCRdist between CDR3 peptides within each V-J. Welch's t-statistics and random forest reduced 450 to 600 V-J features to 13, which were used in a naive Bayes classifier (R e1071). The public reads were quality trimmed at Q25 with fastp and then assembled into clones with MiXCR by TCRdb, keeping productive beta chains. Rows with a matching CDR3 protein are joined into one entry that keeps the most common DNA and genes. The V and J calls reflect TCRdb's pipeline rather than the authors' work. This sample lists about 480,000 distinct CDR3 sequences; approximately 23% were detected once. Together, the top ten hold less than 65% of the sample.

Spanning cysteine to phenylalanine, the CDR3 consists of 15 amino acids. Only CDR3 DNA is held: 45 bases, read in frame from base 1. V is cut by 8 bases and J by 0 bases, and the space between the germline ends is 13 bases. CDR1 and CDR2 are drawn from the germline V gene: MNHEY, SVGEGT. With regard to this clonotype: Its antigen target is currently unknown. No base quality values were provided; no much bigger clone lies one nucleotide off.

Moderately to severely active disease, a Clinical Activity Score of at least 3, a NOSPECS grade of at least 4, and a duration under 3 months were present in ophthalmopathy patients. Exclusion was applied to patients with uncontrolled infections, other autoimmune diseases, pregnancy or lactation. Diagnoses were based on clinical symptoms, serum thyroxine and TRAb, thyroid ultrasound and orbital computed tomography. PBMCs were isolated from 7.5 to 10 ml of fresh peripheral blood by Ficoll-Paque density gradient centrifugation. Total RNA was extracted using Trizol reagent, and RNA quality was assessed on an Agilent 2100 Bioanalyzer.

This TCR derives from an older woman with Graves' ophthalmopathy. Material for sequencing was blood. Here the chain combines TRBV6-2 or TRBV6-3 and TRBJ2-2; no D segment can be confidently identified. Here is the DNA: TGTGCCAGCTCACCCGCGGTTGCGAACACCGGGGAGCTGTTTTTT. Translated, it gives CASSPAVANTGELFF.